The TCR beta chain described here comes from a study of beta chain features in type 1 diabetes. About the study: Healthy donors and patients had similar age, gender and cell yields.

About this clone: The antigen is unknown.

Study results and limitations: Across all four CD4+ subsets, people with type 1 diabetes showed modestly shorter TCRB CDR3s. Any role of HLA type in TCRB rearrangement remained unresolved here.

Sequencing targeted expressed TCRB transcripts, as all isolated RNA had been reverse transcribed. Here immunoSEQ multiplex PCR was the method, and the copy in TCRdb shows in-frame clones only, minus some. Altogether a few hundred thousand clones are present, over 9.5% being singletons, with the ten largest covering about 0.01%. V shed 0 bases, J shed 2 bases, and the junction held 7 bases outside the gene matches. The germline V gene encodes CDR1 MGHRA and CDR2 YSYEKL. CDR3 length equals 16 residues. Only one heparinised blood draw was taken per donor, and its volume averaged about 120 mL. This clonotype was obtained from a woman under 30 with type 1 diabetes. The source material was naive CD4+ T cells from blood. This chain connects TRBV4-1 to TRBJ2-7; 7 bases map to TRBD1. The CDR3 protein is CASSQDRTGRTYEQYF. The CDR3 bases are TGCGCCAGCAGCCAAGACCGGACAGGCCGGACCTACGAGCAGTACTTC.